The subject of this entry is one T cell receptor (beta chain). The antigen remains unidentified. The data stem from a study of blood T cells in healthy people across ages. Study background: For every two T cells, template switching captured about one barcoded beta molecule. General observations from the study: The authors considered diversity estimates from one million T cells to be underestimates.

The second PCR ran roughly 7 to 12 cycles with a sample-barcoded 5' primer and J-beta primers. MiXCR, run by TCRdb on the 5' RACE reads, gives a single entry per CDR3 protein. The sample consists of over a million distinct CDR3 sequences, 45% of them appearing once. From germline, CDR1 is DFQATT and CDR2 SNEGSKA (reference sequence). V lost 5 bases to trimming and J lost 2 bases; unmatched junction nucleotides: 10. This CDR3 spans 15 amino acids. The specimen sequenced was blood. The sequence was obtained from a woman aged 55-69 years in good health. This chain connects TRBV20-1 to TRBJ2-7, with 9 bases that match TRBD2. CDR3 in amino acids: CSALSGRGRAYEQYF. For the CDR3, the DNA is TGCAGTGCTCTCAGTGGTCGCGGGAGGGCCTACGAGCAGTACTTC.